The T cell receptor beta chain described here comes from a study of cytomegalovirus exposure and HLA in healthy donors. Study summary: A previous analysis identified about 110 million unique TCR beta sequences derived from some 170 million T cells. Study conclusions and caveats: High specificity and sensitivity for cytomegalovirus status were reported for the classifier.

PCR employed 60 Vbeta and 13 Jbeta primers. Using immunoSEQ multiplex PCR, the repertoire was profiled, and TCRdb retains in-frame clones only, with some absent. Of about 180,000 clones in the sample, approximately 82% are singletons; the top ten hold 1% to 1.5%. Of note for this clone: Its antigen is unknown.

Trimming took 1 base from V and 7 from J, leaving 17 bases between them. The CDR3 spans 16 residues. Germline loops: CDR1 MDHEN, CDR2 SYDVKM. The chain combines TRBV28 with TRBJ2-1; TRBD1 is a possible D gene (5 bases). The sequenced material came from PBMCs. This clonotype was sampled from a girl aged 2 to 9 in good health and CMV-seropositive. The CDR3 loop reads CASSLSSPTSGNEQFF. DNA of the CDR3: TGTGCCAGCAGTTTATCCTCCCCTACCTCAGGGAATGAGCAGTTCTTC.